These T cell receptor beta chains were read from a single sample in a study of T cell responses to AZD1222 COVID-19 vaccine. Sequencing used immunoSEQ multiplex PCR; TCRdb keeps in-frame clones, though not all of them. Found here are around 200,000 clones, approximately 86% of them singletons; the top ten hold 0.4% to 0.5%. This material consisted of peripheral blood, taken on day 0 of AZD1222 vaccination. The receptors derive from an adult in good health. CDR3s leave out the opening cysteine and the closing phenylalanine or tryptophan.

V	J	CDR3
TRBV6-5	TRBJ2-1	ASSYSTFYNEQF
TRBV5-1	TRBJ1-6	ASNVDESSYNSPLH
TRBV27	TRBJ1-1	ASSLFGVGAVGGSAEAF
TRBV7-2	TRBJ2-2	ASSLTTGELF
TRBV7-2	TRBJ2-1	ASSTRTGTAEQF
TRBV7-2	TRBJ1-1	ASSNTGGSEAF
TRBV30	TRBJ2-1	AWSGTPTYNEQF
TRBV2	TRBJ1-1	ASSFLDRGRTEAF
TRBV10-2	TRBJ1-4	ASLDRDRSTNEKLF
TRBV20-1	TRBJ2-7	SASSGGGYEQY
TRBV7-2	TRBJ2-2	ASSLVGTGRTGELF
TRBV19	TRBJ2-2	ASSIGRVGTGELF
TRBV15	TRBJ1-4	ATLGDEKLF
TRBV29-1	TRBJ1-6	SFRDGGIGSPLH
TRBV5-1	TRBJ2-7	ASSFAQGDYEQY
TRBV2	TRBJ1-6	ASSETGLPSPLH
TRBV19	TRBJ1-2	ASSIDRRGRSEGYT
TRBV6-1	TRBJ2-7	ASSEFAGGTIYEQY
TRBV5-6	TRBJ1-6	ASSLARINSPLH
TRBV7-6	TRBJ2-3	ASSSRGGVAGGSADTQY
TRBV13	TRBJ2-1	ASSRTGGLNEQF
TRBV7-3	TRBJ2-7	ASSLMPSGNSYEQY
TRBV7-3	TRBJ2-1	ASSLPGGRGRYNEQF
TRBV28	TRBJ2-7	ASSLSGLAGGRYEQY
TRBV5-1	TRBJ2-3	ASSFEGQGTDTQY
TRBV5-4	TRBJ1-1	ASSAPGGAGSLEAF
TRBV11-3	TRBJ2-7	ASSPPPRGVSYEQY
TRBV27	TRBJ2-5	ASSSRTGPETQY
TRBV12-5	TRBJ1-1	ASGSAGKNTEAF
TRBV7-3	TRBJ1-1	ASNPTGGKNTEAF
TRBV29-1	TRBJ2-1	SVIGLAELISYNEQF
TRBV29-1	TRBJ2-7	SVGSGSEQY
TRBV7-9	TRBJ2-2	ASSPNTGELF
TRBV4-2	TRBJ2-3	ASSQEARTDTQY
TRBV12-5	TRBJ1-1	ASGRGNTEAF
TRBV5-6	TRBJ1-5	ASSFGQGVQPQH
TRBV9	TRBJ1-5	ASSVGEGQPQH
TRBV5-1	TRBJ2-7	ASRRRGSSYEQY
TRBV9	TRBJ2-7	ASSVAATYGEQY